These 29 T cell receptor beta chains share one sample of origin, sequenced in a study of blood T cell repertoires in COVID-19. Libraries were prepared by immunoSEQ multiplex PCR; TCRdb keeps only in-frame clonotypes and omits some of them. The table shows around 500,000 clones, with less than 90% occurring only once. Sequenced: PBMCs or T cells enriched from blood (not recorded which). The receptor set was obtained from a woman aged 60-70 years who had recovered from COVID-19.

The chain has TRBV29-1 and TRBJ1-2; unclear D gene. The germline CDR1 and CDR2 sequences are SQVTM and ANQGSEA. The CDR3 spans 11 residues. V lost 2 bases, J lost 8 bases, and 9 bases lay in between. In DNA form, the CDR3 reads TGCAGCGTTGAAATGGTCTACGGCTACACCTTC. This encodes CSVEMVYGYTF.

The rearrangement links TRBV6-6 to TRBJ2-7; weak D call: TRBD1 (6 bases). Germline-derived CDR1 and CDR2 are MNHNY and SVGAGI (reference sequence). V was clipped by 6 bases and J by 2 bases, with 14 bases between them. The CDR3 sequence is 14 residues long. CDR3 loop: CASRHRAPAYEQYF. CDR3 in DNA: TGTGCCAGCAGGCACAGGGCCCCAGCCTACGAGCAGTACTTC.

The rearrangement joins TRBV2 to TRBJ1-4, with 7 bases identical to TRBD1. Looked up from germline, CDR1 is SNHLY and CDR2 is FYNNEI. The trim removed 2 bases at V and 6 bases at J, leaving 6 bases unmatched. This CDR3 is built from 15 residues. Here the CDR3 reads CASSENGQGDEKLFF. The CDR3 coding sequence is TGTGCCAGCAGTGAAAACGGGCAGGGGGATGAAAAACTGTTTTTT.

The chain uses TRBV6-5 and TRBJ1-1; D may be TRBD1 (5 bases). The CDR3 is made up of 14 amino acids. Germline lookup yields CDR1 MNHEY and CDR2 SVGAGI. V was trimmed by 5 bases and J by 2 bases, leaving 12 bases between them. The DNA of the CDR3 is TGTGCCAGCAGTCCACCAGGGTCTAACACTGAAGCTTTCTTT. Its protein is CASSPPGSNTEAFF.

CDR3 sequence reads: CSVGWILGLAGVDEQFF. CDR3 sequence (DNA): TGCAGCGTTGGTTGGATCCTAGGACTAGCGGGGGTCGATGAGCAGTTCTTC. The chain links TRBV29-1 to TRBJ2-1, with TRBD2 identical over 13 bases. The V segment lost 4 bases and the J segment 8 bases; nucleotides outside the gene matches: 14. Per the germline V gene, CDR1 is SQVTM and CDR2 is ANQGSEA. The CDR3 runs to 17 residues.

This chain joins TRBV7-2 and TRBJ2-6; TRBD2 is a possible D gene (5 bases). V lost 6 bases and J 2 bases, leaving 14 bases between the germline ends. The CDR3 runs to 16 residues. Germline-derived CDR1 and CDR2 are SGHTA and FQGNSA. DNA of the CDR3: TGTGCCAGCAGACGTAGTGTGAGGGCTGGGGCCAACGTCCTGACTTTC. It translates to CASRRSVRAGANVLTF.

As for this clone: The same CDR3 is also encoded by other DNA sequences in this sample. This rearrangement joins TRBV10-3 to TRBJ2-1; TRBD1 might be the D (5 bases). The CDR3 length is 14 residues. CDR1 is ENHRY, CDR2 SYGVKD, per germline. Trimming removed 3 bases at V and 4 bases at J, with 10 bases between. The CDR3 nucleotides read TGTGCCATCAGTGAAAGGCAGGGATACAATGAGCAGTTCTTC. This translates into CAISERQGYNEQFF.

The rearrangement joins TRBV6-1 to TRBJ2-3; 10 bases are a match to TRBD2. Per the germline V gene, CDR1 is MNHNS and CDR2 is SASEGT. The CDR3 spans 18 residues. The V segment lost 4 bases and the J segment 1 base; nucleotides outside the gene matches: 11. CDR3 sequence reads: CASSVASGGAGGTDTQYF. The CDR3 nucleotides are TGTGCCAGCAGTGTGGCCAGCGGGGGGGCCGGGGGCACAGATACGCAGTATTTT.

The V gene is TRBV5-1, the J gene TRBJ1-3, with 7 bases matching TRBD1. The CDR3 is 16 residues long. Germline CDR1 SGHRS, CDR2 YFSETQ. The J segment lost 0 bases and the V segment lost 4 bases, leaving 7 bases of the junction unmatched. The chain's CDR3 is CASSPWTGSSGNTIYF. In DNA form, the CDR3 reads TGCGCCAGCAGCCCCTGGACAGGATCCTCTGGAAACACCATATATTTT. The entire variable domain, with the rest obtained from reference TRBV5-1 and TRBJ1-3, is as follows: KAGVTQTPRYLIKTRGQQVTLSCSPISGHRSVSWYQQTPGQGLQFLFEYFSETQRNKGNFPGRFSGRQFSNSRSEMNVSTLELGDSALYLCASSPWTGSSGNTIYFGEGSWLTVV.

The J gene is TRBJ2-1, the V gene TRBV11-3; 7 nucleotides agree with TRBD2. CDR3 length equals 16 residues. Germline CDR1 SGHNT, CDR2 YENEEA. V was clipped by 3 bases and J by 0 bases; unmatched bases: 5. CDR3 region: CASSLSSGSSYNEQFF. CDR3 nucleotides: TGTGCCAGCAGCTTGTCTAGCGGTAGCTCCTACAATGAGCAGTTCTTC.

The chain is built from TRBV10-3 and TRBJ1-2, with 8 positions matching TRBD1. Germline V gene data show CDR1 as ENHRY and CDR2 as SYGVKD. CDR3 length: 17 residues. V lost 0 bases and J lost 8; bases outside the gene matches: 14. The CDR3 DNA is TGTGCCATCAGTGAGTCGACAGGGGCGTCAACTATGGGGGGCTACACCTTC. Its protein product is CAISESTGASTMGGYTF.

The genes are TRBV29-1 and TRBJ2-7, with 10 bases aligning to TRBD1. The germline V gene encodes CDR1 SQVTM and CDR2 ANQGSEA. The CDR3 length is 15 residues. V lost 6 bases to trimming and J lost 6 bases; unmatched junction nucleotides: 14. The CDR3 bases are TGCAGCGTGGGAAGGGGGGGGACAGGGGAATCCGAGCAGTACTTC. It specifies CSVGRGGTGESEQYF.

CDR3: CASSRGQGASPLHF. In DNA form, the CDR3 reads TGTGCCAGCAGTCGCGGACAGGGGGCCTCACCCCTCCACTTT. This chain links TRBV7-9 with TRBJ1-6; TRBD1 agrees at 11 bases. Germline assignment: CDR1 SEHNR and CDR2 FQNEAQ (reference sequence). The CDR3 spans 14 residues. V was clipped by 6 bases and J by 10 bases; unmatched bases: 5.

This clone has a handful of counts. V usage is TRBV28 and J usage is TRBJ2-7; 7 positions match TRBD1. The V segment lost 7 bases and the J segment 4 bases; nucleotides outside the gene matches: 10. CDR1 and CDR2 (germline): MDHEN, SYDVKM. The CDR3 consists of 14 residues. The CDR3 DNA sequence: TGTGCCAGCAATGGCCGGGACAGAGGGTACGAGCAGTACTTC. This gives the protein CASNGRDRGYEQYF.

V and J are TRBV14 and TRBJ2-2; possible D gene TRBD2, 6 bases. Trimming cost V 1 base and J 7 bases, with 19 bases left between them. The CDR3 covers 17 residues. Germline CDR1 and CDR2: SGHDN and FVKESK. The CDR3 DNA reads as TGTGCCAGCAGCCAAGGGTTTTCTAGCGTGCGGAACGGGGAGCTGTTTTTT. It translates to CASSQGFSSVRNGELFF.

This chain's CDR3 is CASSLVSGAGEQYF. Written as DNA, the CDR3 is TGCGCCAGCAGCTTGGTTAGCGGGGCGGGGGAGCAGTACTTC. The chain joins TRBV5-1 to TRBJ2-7; 8 bases agree with TRBD2. The CDR3 spans 14 residues. Germline lookup yields CDR1 SGHRS and CDR2 YFSETQ. The trim removed 0 bases at V and 7 bases at J, leaving 6 bases unmatched.

This chain uses TRBV27 with TRBJ1-3; D unresolved. Germline assignment: CDR1 MNHEY and CDR2 SMNVEV (reference sequence). The V end was cut by 5 bases, the J end by 1 base, with 15 bases between. CDR3 length equals 16 residues. CDR3 in DNA: TGTGCCAGCAGTCGACTAAAGGGAGAATCTGGAAACACCATATATTTT. Amino acids: CASSRLKGESGNTIYF.

The gene calls are TRBV11-2 and TRBJ1-1; TRBD1 might be the D (5 bases). V shed 5 bases and J shed 3 bases, with 19 bases lying between them. Germline CDR1 is SGHAT and CDR2 is FQNNGV. This CDR3 spans 16 amino acids. The CDR3 coding sequence is TGTGCCAGCAGCCCAATGATTCGGAGCAGGGACACTGAAGCTTTCTTT. Translated, it gives CASSPMIRSRDTEAFF.

This chain uses TRBV3-1 (or the pseudogene TRBV3-2) with TRBJ2-5; TRBD1 matches at 9 bases. The germline V gene encodes CDR1 LGHDT and CDR2 YNNKEL (reference sequence). V gave up 1 base and J gave up 1 base; unmatched junction bases: 10. This CDR3 has 18 amino acids. The CDR3 loop is CASSQAPPGQGAQETQYF. DNA of the CDR3: TGTGCCAGCAGCCAAGCCCCACCGGGACAGGGTGCCCAAGAGACCCAGTACTTC.

The chain is built from TRBV19 and TRBJ2-7; 10 positions agree with TRBD1. V shed 2 bases, J shed 6 bases, and the junction held 7 bases outside the gene matches. Germline V CDR1 and CDR2: LNHDA, SQIVND (reference sequence). This CDR3 has 15 amino acids. The DNA for the CDR3 is TGTGCCAGTAGTATATCCGGGACAGGGGTTGGCGAGCAGTACGTC. Translation: CASSISGTGVGEQYV.

The chain is built from TRBV29-1 and TRBJ2-1; D might be TRBD2 (7 bases). Trimming stripped 5 bases from V and 6 bases from J, with 14 bases between. Germline assignment: CDR1 SQVTM and CDR2 ANQGSEA. This CDR3 has 13 residues. As DNA, the CDR3 is TGCAGCGTTTCCGGGGGGCCATTCAATGAGCAGTTCTTC. As protein: CSVSGGPFNEQFF.

CDR3 loop: CASSLEVSYEQYV. The CDR3 nucleotides are TGTGCCAGCAGTTTGGAGGTCTCCTACGAGCAGTACGTC. The rearrangement joins TRBV12-3 or TRBV12-4 to TRBJ2-7; D perhaps matches TRBD2 (5 bases). The CDR3 is 13 residues long. V dropped 3 bases and J dropped 0 bases, with 6 bases sitting between them.

The V gene is TRBV10-3, the J gene TRBJ2-7; D unclear. With 0 bases removed from V and 4 bases from J, the gap between germline ends came to 4 bases. The CDR3 loop spans 12 amino acids. Germline V gene data show CDR1 as ENHRY and CDR2 as SYGVKD. This chain's CDR3 is CAISESVYEQYV. The CDR3 region has the DNA TGTGCCATCAGTGAGTCCGTATACGAGCAGTACGTC.

The chain uses TRBV5-1 and TRBJ1-6, with D possibly being TRBD1 (6 bases). V was clipped by 4 bases and J by 11 bases, with 22 bases between them. Germline V gene sequence: CDR1 SGHRS, CDR2 YFSETQ. The CDR3 contains 16 residues. The CDR3 DNA follows: TGCGCCAGCAGCGATCCCGTACAGGGCGAAGTTGCACCCCTCCACTTT. This gives the protein CASSDPVQGEVAPLHF.

The chain couples TRBV5-4 to TRBJ2-7; perhaps TRBD1 as D (5 bases). Germline CDR1 reads SGHNT; CDR2 reads YYREEE (reference sequence). Between the trimmed V and J ends, which lost 4 bases and 2 bases, there was a span of 13 bases. There are 14 residues in the CDR3. This CDR3 is CASSTRDRAYEQYF. In DNA, the CDR3 is TGTGCCAGCAGCACTCGAGACAGAGCCTACGAGCAGTACTTC.

The gene calls are TRBV7-8 and TRBJ2-2, with D possibly TRBD2 on 5 matching bases. Per germline, CDR1 SGHVS and CDR2 FQNEAQ. The CDR3 sequence is 16 residues long. Trimming shortened V by 3 bases and J by 6 bases, and 17 bases separated the two germline ends. CDR3 amino acids: CASSFADRGWAGELFF. CDR3 in DNA: TGTGCCAGCAGCTTCGCAGATCGGGGTTGGGCCGGGGAGCTGTTTTTT.

The chain couples TRBV7-8 to TRBJ1-1; D remains ambiguous. V lost 2 bases and J lost 3, with 7 bases in between. The CDR3 extends over 13 amino acids. Germline CDR1 reads SGHVS; CDR2 reads FQNEAQ. The CDR3 nucleotides read TGTGCCAGCAGCTTAATGGCGGACACTGAAGCTTTCTTT. The encoded protein is CASSLMADTEAFF.

The chain uses TRBV5-1 and TRBJ2-3, with TRBD1 identical over 9 bases. The length of the CDR3 is 19 residues. The ends lost 4 bases at V and 1 base at J; junction bases unmatched: 16. The germline CDR1 and CDR2 sequences are SGHRS and YFSETQ. CDR3 DNA: TGCGCCAGCAGCGATATCCGGGACAGGGAAAGGGTAGGCACAGATACGCAGTATTTT. This gives the protein CASSDIRDRERVGTDTQYF.

The chain links TRBV3-1 (or the pseudogene TRBV3-2) to TRBJ1-1; no firm D call. Trimming left V 4 bases short and J 3 bases short, with 21 bases between. The CDR3 runs 17 residues. Germline CDR1 LGHDT, CDR2 YNNKEL (reference sequence). CDR3 coding DNA: TGTGCCAGCAGCCCCTGGATAGATGCGGGCGCGTACACTGAAGCTTTCTTT. Residues: CASSPWIDAGAYTEAFF.